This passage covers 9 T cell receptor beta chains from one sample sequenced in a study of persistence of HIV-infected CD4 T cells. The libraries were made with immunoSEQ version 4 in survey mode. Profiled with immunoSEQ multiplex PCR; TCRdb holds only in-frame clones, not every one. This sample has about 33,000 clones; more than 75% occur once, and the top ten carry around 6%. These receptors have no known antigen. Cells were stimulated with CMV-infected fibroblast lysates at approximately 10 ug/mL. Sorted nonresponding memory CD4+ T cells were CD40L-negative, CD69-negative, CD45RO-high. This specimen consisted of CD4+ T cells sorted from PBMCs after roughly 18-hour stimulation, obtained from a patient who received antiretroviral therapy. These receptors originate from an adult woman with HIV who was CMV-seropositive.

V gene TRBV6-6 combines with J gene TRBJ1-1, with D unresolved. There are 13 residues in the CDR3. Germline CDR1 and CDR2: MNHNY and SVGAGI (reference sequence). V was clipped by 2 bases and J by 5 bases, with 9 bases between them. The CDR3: CASSYVEETEAFF. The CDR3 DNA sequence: TGTGCCAGCAGTTACGTCGAGGAAACTGAAGCTTTCTTT.

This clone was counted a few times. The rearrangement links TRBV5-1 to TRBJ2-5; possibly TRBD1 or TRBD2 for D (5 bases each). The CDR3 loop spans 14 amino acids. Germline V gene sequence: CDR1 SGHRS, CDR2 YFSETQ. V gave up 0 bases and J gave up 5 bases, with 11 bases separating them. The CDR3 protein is CASSLAEGRETQYF. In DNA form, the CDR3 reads TGCGCCAGCAGCTTGGCCGAGGGGCGGGAGACCCAGTACTTC.

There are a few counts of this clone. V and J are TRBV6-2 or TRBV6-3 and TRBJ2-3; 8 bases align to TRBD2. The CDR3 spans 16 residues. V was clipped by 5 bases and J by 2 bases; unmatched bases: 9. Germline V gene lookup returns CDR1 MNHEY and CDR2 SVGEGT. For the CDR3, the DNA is TGTGCCAGCAGTCTTCCCTCGGGGGGGGTCACAGATACGCAGTATTTT. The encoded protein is CASSLPSGGVTDTQYF.

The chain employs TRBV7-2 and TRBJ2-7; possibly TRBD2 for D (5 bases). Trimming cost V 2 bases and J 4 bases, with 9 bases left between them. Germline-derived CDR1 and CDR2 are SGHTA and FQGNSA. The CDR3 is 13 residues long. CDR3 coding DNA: TGTGCCAGCAGCTTATTATCGGGGTACGAGCAGTACTTC. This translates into CASSLLSGYEQYF.

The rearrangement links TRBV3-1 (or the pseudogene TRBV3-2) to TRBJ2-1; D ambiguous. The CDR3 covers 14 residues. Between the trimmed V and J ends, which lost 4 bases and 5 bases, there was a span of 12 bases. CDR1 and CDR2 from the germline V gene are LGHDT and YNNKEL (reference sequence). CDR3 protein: CASSLSRNDNEQFF. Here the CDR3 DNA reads TGTGCCAGCAGCCTTTCCAGGAACGACAATGAGCAGTTCTTC.

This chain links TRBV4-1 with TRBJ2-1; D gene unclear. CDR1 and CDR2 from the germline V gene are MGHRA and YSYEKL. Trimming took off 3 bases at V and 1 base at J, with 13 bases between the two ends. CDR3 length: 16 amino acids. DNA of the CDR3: TGCGCCAGCAGCCAGGGGTTCATCGGTTCCTACAATGAGCAGTTCTTC. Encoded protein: CASSQGFIGSYNEQFF.

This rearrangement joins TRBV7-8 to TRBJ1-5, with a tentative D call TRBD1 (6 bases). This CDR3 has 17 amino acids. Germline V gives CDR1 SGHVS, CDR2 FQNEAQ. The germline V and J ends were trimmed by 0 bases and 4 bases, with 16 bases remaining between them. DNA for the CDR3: TGTGCCAGCAGCTTAGCGCAAGGGGGATGGAATAATCAGCCCCAGCATTTT. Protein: CASSLAQGGWNNQPQHF. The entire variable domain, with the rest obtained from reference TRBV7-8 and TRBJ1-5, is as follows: GAGVSQSPRYKVAKRGQDVALRCDPISGHVSLFWYQQALGQGPEFLTYFQNEAQLDKSGLPSDRFFAERPEGSVSTLKIQRTQQEDSAVYLCASSLAQGGWNNQPQHFGDGTRLSIL.

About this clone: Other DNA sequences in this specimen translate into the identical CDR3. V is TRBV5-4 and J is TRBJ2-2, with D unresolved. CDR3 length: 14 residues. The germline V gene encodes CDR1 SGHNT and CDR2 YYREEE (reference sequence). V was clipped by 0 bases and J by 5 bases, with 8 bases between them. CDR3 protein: CASSLGLATGELFF. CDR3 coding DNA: TGTGCCAGCAGCTTGGGACTTGCAACCGGGGAGCTGTTTTTT.

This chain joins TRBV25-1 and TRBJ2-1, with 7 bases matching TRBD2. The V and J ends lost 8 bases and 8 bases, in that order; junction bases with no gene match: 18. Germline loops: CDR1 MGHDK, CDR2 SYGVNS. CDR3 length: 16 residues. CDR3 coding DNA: TGTGCCAGCTCCTCAGGGAGGGGATTCGCGGGCGATGAGCAGTTCTTC. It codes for CASSSGRGFAGDEQFF.